The 4 T cell receptor beta chains below all came from one sample that was sequenced in a study of shared clonotypes between healthy human individuals. The repertoire was sequenced with immunoSEQ multiplex PCR; TCRdb's copy has only in-frame clones and lacks some. The table shows millions of clones, with about 94% occurring only once. Naive CD8 cells lacked CD45RO and underwent positive selection for CCR7, leaving out terminally differentiated effector memory CD45RA+ cells. Source material: naive CD8+ T cells sorted from blood. Receptors originate from a man in his late teens or twenties in good health.

The chain has TRBV28 and TRBJ2-1; TRBD2 might be the D (7 bases). Trimming left V 4 bases short and J 7 bases short, with 20 bases between. This CDR3 is 16 amino acids long. Germline V gene sequence: CDR1 MDHEN, CDR2 SYDVKM. The CDR3 region is CASSSPLEGGWNEQFF. CDR3 sequence (DNA): TGTGCCAGCAGTTCCCCCTTAGAGGGGGGGTGGAATGAGCAGTTCTTC.

V gene TRBV5-3 combines with J gene TRBJ1-2; D is unresolved. TRBV5-3 is treated as an ORF (open reading frame) with a function not yet certain. The CDR3 extends over 9 amino acids. Trimming cost V 10 bases and J 14 bases, with 15 bases left between them. In DNA, the CDR3 is TGTGCCCGCCACGATACTTATACCTTC. It codes for CARHDTYTF.

On this clone: At one of its ends the junction is not consistent with the germline gene, which may arise from a read error. V is TRBV11-2 and J is TRBJ2-7; D possibly matches TRBD1 or TRBD2 (5 bases each). The length of the CDR3 is 15 residues. Germline values: CDR1 SGHAT, CDR2 FQNNGV. Written as DNA, the CDR3 is TGTGCCAGCAGCTTAAACACGGGGCCCTCCGACGAGCAGTACTTC. Amino acids: CASSLNTGPSDEQYF.

CDR3 sequence: CASSPTPGNTEAFF. DNA of the CDR3: TGTGCCAGCAGCCCGACACCAGGGAACACTGAAGCTTTCTTT. V and J are TRBV6-5 and TRBJ1-1; D is unclear. The CDR3 is 14 amino acids. From germline, CDR1 is MNHEY and CDR2 SVGAGI. The ends were cut back, 6 bases at V and 1 base at J, with 12 bases in the middle.